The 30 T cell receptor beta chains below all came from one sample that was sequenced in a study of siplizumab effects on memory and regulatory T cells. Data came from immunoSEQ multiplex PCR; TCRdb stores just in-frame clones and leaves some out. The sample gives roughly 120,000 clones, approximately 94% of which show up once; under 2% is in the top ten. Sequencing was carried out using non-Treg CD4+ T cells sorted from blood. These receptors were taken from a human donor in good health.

The CDR3 loop reads CASSLAGNTEAFF. The DNA for the CDR3 is TGTGCCAGCAGCCTCGCGGGGAACACTGAAGCTTTCTTT. The chain carries TRBV7-2 and TRBJ1-1; D is unclear. This CDR3 is 13 amino acids long. With 5 bases removed from V and 1 base from J, the gap between germline ends came to 8 bases. Germline V gene data show CDR1 as SGHTA and CDR2 as FQGNSA. Looking up the rest from reference TRBV7-2 and TRBJ1-1 gives the full variable domain: GAGVSQSPSNKVTEKGKDVELRCDPISGHTALYWYRQSLGQGLEFLIYFQGNSAPDKSGLPSDRFSAERTGGSVSTLTIQRTQQEDSAVYLCASSLAGNTEAFFGQGTRLTVV.

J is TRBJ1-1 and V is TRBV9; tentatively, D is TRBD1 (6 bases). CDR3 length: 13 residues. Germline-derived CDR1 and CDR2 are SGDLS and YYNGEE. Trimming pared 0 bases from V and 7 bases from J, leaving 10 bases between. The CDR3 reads CASSVVGGIEAFF. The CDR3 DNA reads TGTGCCAGCAGCGTAGTGGGGGGCATTGAAGCTTTCTTT.

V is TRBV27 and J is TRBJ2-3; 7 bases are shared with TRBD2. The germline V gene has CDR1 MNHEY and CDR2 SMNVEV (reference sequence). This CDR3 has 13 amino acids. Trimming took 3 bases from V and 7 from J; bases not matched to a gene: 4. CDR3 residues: CASSLWGGYTQYF. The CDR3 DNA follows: TGTGCCAGCAGTTTGTGGGGGGGTTATACGCAGTATTTT.

CDR3: CASSPAETQYF. The CDR3 DNA reads TGTGCCAGCAGTCCCGCAGAGACCCAGTACTTC. The chain recombines TRBV27 with TRBJ2-5; D is unresolved. V lost 5 bases and J 4 bases, leaving 5 bases between the germline ends. The CDR3 extends over 11 amino acids. Germline lookup yields CDR1 MNHEY and CDR2 SMNVEV (reference sequence).

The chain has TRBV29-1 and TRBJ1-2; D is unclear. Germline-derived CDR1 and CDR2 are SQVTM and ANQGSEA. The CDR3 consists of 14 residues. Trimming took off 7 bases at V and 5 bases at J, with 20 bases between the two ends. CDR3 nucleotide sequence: TGCAGCGGGGTGGGAGAAATAATAAGGTATGGCTACACCTTC. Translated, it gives CSGVGEIIRYGYTF.

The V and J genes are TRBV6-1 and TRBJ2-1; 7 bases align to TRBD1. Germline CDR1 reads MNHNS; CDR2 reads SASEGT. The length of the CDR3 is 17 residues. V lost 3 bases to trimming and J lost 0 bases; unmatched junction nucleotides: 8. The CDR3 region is CASSDGSRGHSYNEQFF. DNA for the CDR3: TGTGCCAGCAGTGACGGGTCAAGGGGGCACTCCTACAATGAGCAGTTCTTC.

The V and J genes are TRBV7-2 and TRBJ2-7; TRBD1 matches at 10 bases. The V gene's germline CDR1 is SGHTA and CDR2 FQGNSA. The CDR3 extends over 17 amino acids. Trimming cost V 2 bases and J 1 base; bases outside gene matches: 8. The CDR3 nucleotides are TGTGCCAGCAGCTTAAAATCCCCGGGACAGGGGTCCTACGAGCAGTACTTC. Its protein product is CASSLKSPGQGSYEQYF. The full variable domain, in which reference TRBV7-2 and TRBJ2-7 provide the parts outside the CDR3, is GAGVSQSPSNKVTEKGKDVELRCDPISGHTALYWYRQSLGQGLEFLIYFQGNSAPDKSGLPSDRFSAERTGGSVSTLTIQRTQQEDSAVYLCASSLKSPGQGSYEQYFGPGTRLTVT.

As DNA, the CDR3 is TGTGCCAGCAGCCAAGTAGGGACTAGCGCCCACGAGCAGTACTTC. Amino acid sequence: CASSQVGTSAHEQYF. The chain links TRBV11-2 to TRBJ2-7, with 10 bases fitting TRBD2. The V and J ends lost 5 bases and 5 bases, in that order; junction bases with no gene match: 9. The length of the CDR3 is 15 residues. The germline V gene has CDR1 SGHAT and CDR2 FQNNGV.

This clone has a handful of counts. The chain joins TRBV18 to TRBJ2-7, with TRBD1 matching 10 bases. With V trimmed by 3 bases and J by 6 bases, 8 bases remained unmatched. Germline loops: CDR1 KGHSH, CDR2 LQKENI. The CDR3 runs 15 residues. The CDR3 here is CASSPTGQGSGEQYF. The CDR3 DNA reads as TGTGCCAGCTCACCGACGGGACAGGGGAGTGGCGAGCAGTACTTC.

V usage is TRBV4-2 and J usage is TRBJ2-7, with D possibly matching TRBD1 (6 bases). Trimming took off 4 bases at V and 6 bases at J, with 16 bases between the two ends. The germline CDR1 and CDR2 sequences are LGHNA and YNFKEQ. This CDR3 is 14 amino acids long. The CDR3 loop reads CASSLRTGRGEQYF. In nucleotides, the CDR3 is TGTGCCAGCAGCCTCCGAACAGGGCGTGGCGAGCAGTACTTC.

CDR3 amino acids: CASSEAEERPQHF. CDR3 nucleotides: TGTGCCAGCAGTGAAGCTGAGGAGAGGCCCCAGCATTTT. The chain is built from TRBV2 and TRBJ1-5; D gene uncertain. Trimming pared 0 bases from V and 9 bases from J, leaving 9 bases between. This CDR3 is built from 13 residues. Germline V gene lookup returns CDR1 SNHLY and CDR2 FYNNEI.

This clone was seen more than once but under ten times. CDR3 DNA: TGCGCCAGCAGCTTGGATCGGGGGGGAACTACGCAGTATTTT. This sequence encodes CASSLDRGGTTQYF. V and J are TRBV5-1 and TRBJ2-3, with 8 bases matching TRBD2. CDR1 SGHRS and CDR2 YFSETQ come from the germline V gene. J lost 8 bases, V lost 0 bases, and 5 bases had no gene match. This CDR3 comprises 14 residues.

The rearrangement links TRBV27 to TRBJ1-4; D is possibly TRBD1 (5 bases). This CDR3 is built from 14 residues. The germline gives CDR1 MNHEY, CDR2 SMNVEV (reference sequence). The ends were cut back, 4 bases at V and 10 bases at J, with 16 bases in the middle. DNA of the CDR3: TGTGCCAGCAGTTATGAGAGCCGGGGGGGAAAACTGTTTTTT. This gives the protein CASSYESRGGKLFF.

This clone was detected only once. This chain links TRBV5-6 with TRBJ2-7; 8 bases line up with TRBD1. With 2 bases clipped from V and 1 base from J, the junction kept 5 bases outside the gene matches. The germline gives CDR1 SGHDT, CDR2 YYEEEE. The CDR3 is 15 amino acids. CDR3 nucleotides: TGTGCCAGCAGCTTCCCGAGACAGGGGTCCTACGAGCAGTACTTC. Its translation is CASSFPRQGSYEQYF.

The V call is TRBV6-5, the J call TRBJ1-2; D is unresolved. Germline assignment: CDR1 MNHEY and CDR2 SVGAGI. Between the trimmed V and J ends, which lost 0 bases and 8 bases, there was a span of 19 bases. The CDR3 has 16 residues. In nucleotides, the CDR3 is TGTGCCAGCAGTTACTCGAGTCCGCGAGGGTCGGAGGGCTACACCTTC. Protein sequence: CASSYSSPRGSEGYTF.

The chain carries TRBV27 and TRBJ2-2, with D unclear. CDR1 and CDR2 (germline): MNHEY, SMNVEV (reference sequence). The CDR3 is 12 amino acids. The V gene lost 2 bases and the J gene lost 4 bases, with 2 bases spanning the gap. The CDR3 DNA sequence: TGTGCCAGCAGTTTACCCACCGGGGAGCTGTTTTTT. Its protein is CASSLPTGELFF.

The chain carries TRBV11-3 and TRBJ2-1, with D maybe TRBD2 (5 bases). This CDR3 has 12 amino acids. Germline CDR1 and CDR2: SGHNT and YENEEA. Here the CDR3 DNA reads TGTGCGCGCTCGGAGGATTACAATGAGCAGTTCTTC. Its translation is CARSEDYNEQFF. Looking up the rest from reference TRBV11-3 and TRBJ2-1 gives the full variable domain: EAGVVQSPRYKIIEKKQPVAFWCNPISGHNTLYWYLQNLGQGPELLIRYENEEAVDDSQLPKDRFSAERLKGVDSTLKIQPAELGDSAVYLCARSEDYNEQFFGPGTRLTVL.

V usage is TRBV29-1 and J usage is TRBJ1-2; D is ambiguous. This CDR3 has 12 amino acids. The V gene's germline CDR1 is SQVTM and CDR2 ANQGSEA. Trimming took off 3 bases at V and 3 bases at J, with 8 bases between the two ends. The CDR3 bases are TGCAGCGTTGAGGACCATCACTATGGCTACACCTTC. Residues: CSVEDHHYGYTF.

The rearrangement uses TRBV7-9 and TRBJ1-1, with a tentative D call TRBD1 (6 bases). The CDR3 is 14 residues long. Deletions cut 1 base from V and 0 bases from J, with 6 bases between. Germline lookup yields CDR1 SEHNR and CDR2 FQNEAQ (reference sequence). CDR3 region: CASSLGDMNTEAFF. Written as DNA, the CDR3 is TGTGCCAGCAGCTTAGGGGACATGAACACTGAAGCTTTCTTT.

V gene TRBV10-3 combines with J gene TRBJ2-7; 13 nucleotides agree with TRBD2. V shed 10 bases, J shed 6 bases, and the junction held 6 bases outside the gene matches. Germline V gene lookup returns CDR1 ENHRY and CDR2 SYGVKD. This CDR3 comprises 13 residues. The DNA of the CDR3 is TGTGCCACCATACTAGCGGGAGGGTTCGAGCAGTACTTC. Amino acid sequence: CATILAGGFEQYF.

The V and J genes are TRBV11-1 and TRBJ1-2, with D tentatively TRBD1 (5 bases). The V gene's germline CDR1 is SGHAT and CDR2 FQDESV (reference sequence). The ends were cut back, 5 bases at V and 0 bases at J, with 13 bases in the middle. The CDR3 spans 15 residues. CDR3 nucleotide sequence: TGTGCCAGCAGCGAGGGACGAAAAGCTAACTATGGCTACACCTTC. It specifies CASSEGRKANYGYTF.

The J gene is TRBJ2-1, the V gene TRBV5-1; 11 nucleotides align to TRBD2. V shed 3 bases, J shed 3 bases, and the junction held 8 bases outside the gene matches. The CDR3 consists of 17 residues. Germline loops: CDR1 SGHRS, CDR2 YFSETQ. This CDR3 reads CASSSSVSGRVYNEQFF. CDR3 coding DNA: TGCGCCAGCAGCTCTTCGGTTAGCGGGAGGGTCTACAATGAGCAGTTCTTC. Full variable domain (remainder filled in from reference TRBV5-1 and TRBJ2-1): KAGVTQTPRYLIKTRGQQVTLSCSPISGHRSVSWYQQTPGQGLQFLFEYFSETQRNKGNFPGRFSGRQFSNSRSEMNVSTLELGDSALYLCASSSSVSGRVYNEQFFGPGTRLTVL.

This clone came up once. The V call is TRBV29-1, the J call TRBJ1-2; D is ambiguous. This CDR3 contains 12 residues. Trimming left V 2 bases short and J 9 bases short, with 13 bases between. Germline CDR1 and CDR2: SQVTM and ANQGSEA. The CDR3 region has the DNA TGCAGCGTTGAAAGACCGGGGAATAGCTACACCTTC. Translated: CSVERPGNSYTF.

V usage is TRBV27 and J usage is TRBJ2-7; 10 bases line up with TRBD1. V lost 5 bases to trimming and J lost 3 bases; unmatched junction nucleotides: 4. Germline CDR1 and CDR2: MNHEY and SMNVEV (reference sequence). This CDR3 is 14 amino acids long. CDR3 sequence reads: CASSQRTGGYEQYF. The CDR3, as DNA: TGTGCCAGCAGTCAGAGGACAGGGGGCTACGAGCAGTACTTC.

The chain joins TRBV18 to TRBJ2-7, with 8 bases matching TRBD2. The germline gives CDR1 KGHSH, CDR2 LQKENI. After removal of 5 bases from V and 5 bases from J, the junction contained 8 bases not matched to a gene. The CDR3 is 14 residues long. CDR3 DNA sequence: TGTGCCAGCTCAACCGGGACTAGAAGCAACGAGCAGTACTTC. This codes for CASSTGTRSNEQYF.

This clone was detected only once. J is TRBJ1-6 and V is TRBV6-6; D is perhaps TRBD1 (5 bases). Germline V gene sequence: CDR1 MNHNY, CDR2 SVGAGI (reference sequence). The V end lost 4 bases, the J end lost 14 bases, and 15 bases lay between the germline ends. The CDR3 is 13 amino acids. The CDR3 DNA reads TGTGCCAGCAGTTCGGAAGGACAAAGAACCCTCCACTTT. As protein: CASSSEGQRTLHF.

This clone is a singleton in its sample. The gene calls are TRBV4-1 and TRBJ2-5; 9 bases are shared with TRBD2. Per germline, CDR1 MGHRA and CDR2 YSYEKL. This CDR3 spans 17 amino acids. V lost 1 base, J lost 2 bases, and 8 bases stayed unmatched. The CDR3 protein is CASSQVVAGVLQETQYF. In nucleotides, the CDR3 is TGCGCCAGCAGCCAAGTGGTAGCGGGAGTACTACAAGAGACCCAGTACTTC.

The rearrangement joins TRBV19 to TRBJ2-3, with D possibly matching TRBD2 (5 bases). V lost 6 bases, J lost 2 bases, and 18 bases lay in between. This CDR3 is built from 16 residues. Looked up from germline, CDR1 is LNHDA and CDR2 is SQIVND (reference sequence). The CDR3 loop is CASSPGRSGPTDTQYF. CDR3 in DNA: TGTGCCAGTAGCCCGGGCAGGAGCGGACCCACAGATACGCAGTATTTT.

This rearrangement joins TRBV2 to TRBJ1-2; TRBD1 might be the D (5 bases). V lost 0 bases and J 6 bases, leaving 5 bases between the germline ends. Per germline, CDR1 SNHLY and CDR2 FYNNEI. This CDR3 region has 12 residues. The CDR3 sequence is CASSEAGDGYTF. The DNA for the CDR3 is TGTGCCAGCAGTGAAGCAGGGGATGGCTACACCTTC.

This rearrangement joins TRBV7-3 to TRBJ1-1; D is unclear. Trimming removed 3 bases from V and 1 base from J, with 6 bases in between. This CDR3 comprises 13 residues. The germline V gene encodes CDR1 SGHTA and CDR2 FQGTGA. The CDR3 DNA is TGTGCCAGCAGCTTGTCTGGGAACACTGAAGCTTTCTTT. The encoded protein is CASSLSGNTEAFF.